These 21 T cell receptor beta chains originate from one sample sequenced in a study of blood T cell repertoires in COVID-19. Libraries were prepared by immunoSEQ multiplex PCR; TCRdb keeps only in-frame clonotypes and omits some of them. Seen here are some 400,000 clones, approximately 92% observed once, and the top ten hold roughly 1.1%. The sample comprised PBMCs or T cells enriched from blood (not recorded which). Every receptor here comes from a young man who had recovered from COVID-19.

This CDR3 is CASSPTAKIPRSTNEKLFF. In DNA form, the CDR3 reads TGTGCCAGCTCGCCTACAGCCAAAATTCCGAGATCAACTAATGAAAAACTGTTTTTT. This chain joins TRBV28 and TRBJ1-4; D unresolved. V lost 8 bases and J lost 0, with 25 bases in between. This CDR3 region has 19 residues. Looked up from germline, CDR1 is MDHEN and CDR2 is SYDVKM.

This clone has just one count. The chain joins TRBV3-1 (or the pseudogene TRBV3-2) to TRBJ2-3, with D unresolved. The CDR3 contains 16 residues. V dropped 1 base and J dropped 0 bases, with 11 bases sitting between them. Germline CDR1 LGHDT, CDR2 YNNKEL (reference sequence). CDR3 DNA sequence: TGTGCCAGCAGCCAAGCCCCCCAGGATAGCACAGATACGCAGTATTTT. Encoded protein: CASSQAPQDSTDTQYF.

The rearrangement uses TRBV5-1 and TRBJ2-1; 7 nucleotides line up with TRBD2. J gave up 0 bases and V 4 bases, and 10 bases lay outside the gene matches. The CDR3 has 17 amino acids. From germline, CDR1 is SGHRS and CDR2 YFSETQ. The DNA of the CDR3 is TGCGCCAGCAGCCTCGTTGGGCGGGAGAGCTCCTACAATGAGCAGTTCTTC. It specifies CASSLVGRESSYNEQFF.

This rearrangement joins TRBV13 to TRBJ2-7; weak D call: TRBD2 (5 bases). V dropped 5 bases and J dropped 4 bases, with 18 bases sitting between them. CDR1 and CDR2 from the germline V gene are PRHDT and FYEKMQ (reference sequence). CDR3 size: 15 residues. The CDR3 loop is CASSLRGRAAYEQYF. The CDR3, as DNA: TGTGCCAGCAGCCTCCGGGGTCGGGCGGCTTACGAGCAGTACTTC.

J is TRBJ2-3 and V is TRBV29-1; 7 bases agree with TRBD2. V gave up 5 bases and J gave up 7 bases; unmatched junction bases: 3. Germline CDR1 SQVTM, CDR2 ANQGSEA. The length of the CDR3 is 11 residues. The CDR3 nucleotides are TGCAGCGTTTGGGGGGGAAATACGCAGTATTTT. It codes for CSVWGGNTQYF.

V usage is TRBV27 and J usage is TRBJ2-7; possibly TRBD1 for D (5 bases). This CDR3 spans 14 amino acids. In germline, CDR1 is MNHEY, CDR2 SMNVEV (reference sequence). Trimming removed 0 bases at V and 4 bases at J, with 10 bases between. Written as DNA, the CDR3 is TGTGCCAGCAGTTTATCGAAGGGGTTGTACGAGCAGTACTTC. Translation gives CASSLSKGLYEQYF.

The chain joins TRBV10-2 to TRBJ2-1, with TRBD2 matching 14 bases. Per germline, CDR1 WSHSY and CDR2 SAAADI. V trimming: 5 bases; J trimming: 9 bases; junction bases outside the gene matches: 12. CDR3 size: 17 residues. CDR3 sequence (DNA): TGCGCCAGCAGTAATCGGGCGGGACTAGCGGGAGTAGGTGAGCAGTTCTTC. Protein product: CASSNRAGLAGVGEQFF.

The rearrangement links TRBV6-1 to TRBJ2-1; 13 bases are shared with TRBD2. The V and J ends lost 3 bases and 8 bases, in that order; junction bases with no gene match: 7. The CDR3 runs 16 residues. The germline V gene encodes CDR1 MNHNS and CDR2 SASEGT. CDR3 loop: CASSDAGTSGIDEQFF. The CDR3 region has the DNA TGTGCCAGCAGTGACGCCGGGACTAGCGGGATCGATGAGCAGTTCTTC.

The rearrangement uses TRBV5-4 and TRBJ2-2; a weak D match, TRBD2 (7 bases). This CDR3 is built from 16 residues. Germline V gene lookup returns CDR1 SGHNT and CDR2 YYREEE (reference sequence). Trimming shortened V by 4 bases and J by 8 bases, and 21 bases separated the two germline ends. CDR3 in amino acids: CASSPRGATLAGELFF. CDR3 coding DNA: TGTGCCAGCAGCCCCCGGGGGGCGACTTTAGCTGGGGAGCTGTTTTTT.

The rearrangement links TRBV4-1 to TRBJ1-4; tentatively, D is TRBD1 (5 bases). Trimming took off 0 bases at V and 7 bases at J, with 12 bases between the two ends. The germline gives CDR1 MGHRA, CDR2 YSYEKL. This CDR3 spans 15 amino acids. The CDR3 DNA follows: TGCGCCAGCAGCCAAGAAGGCCAGGGAGGTGAAAAACTGTTTTTT. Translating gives CASSQEGQGGEKLFF.

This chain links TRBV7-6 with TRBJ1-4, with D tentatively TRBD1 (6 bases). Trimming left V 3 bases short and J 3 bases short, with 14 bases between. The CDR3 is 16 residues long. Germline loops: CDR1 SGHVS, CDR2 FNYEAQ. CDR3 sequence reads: CASSFFRPGANEKLFF. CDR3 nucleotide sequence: TGTGCCAGCAGCTTTTTTAGGCCAGGGGCTAATGAAAAACTGTTTTTT.

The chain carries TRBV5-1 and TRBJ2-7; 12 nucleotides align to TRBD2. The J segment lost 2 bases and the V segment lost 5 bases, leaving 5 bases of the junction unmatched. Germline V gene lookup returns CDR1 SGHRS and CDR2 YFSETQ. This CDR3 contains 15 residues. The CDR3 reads CASRPLAGGPYEQYF. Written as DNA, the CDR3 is TGCGCCAGCAGGCCTCTAGCGGGAGGGCCCTACGAGCAGTACTTC.

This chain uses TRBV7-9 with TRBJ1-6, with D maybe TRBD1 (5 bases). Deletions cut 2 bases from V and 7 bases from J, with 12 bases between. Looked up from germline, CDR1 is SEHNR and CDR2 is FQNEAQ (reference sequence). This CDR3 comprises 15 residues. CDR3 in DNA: TGTGCCAGCAGCTTATCGGGGGAACGGAATTCACCCCTCCACTTT. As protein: CASSLSGERNSPLHF.

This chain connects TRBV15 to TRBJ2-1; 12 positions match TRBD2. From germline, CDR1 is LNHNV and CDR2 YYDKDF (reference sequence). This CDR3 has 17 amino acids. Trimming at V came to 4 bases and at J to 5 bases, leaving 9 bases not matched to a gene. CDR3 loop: CATSNPTSGRAHNEQFF. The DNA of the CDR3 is TGTGCCACCAGCAACCCGACTAGCGGGAGAGCTCACAATGAGCAGTTCTTC.

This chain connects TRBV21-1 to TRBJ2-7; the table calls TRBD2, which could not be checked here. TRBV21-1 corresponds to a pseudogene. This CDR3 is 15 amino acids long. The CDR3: CASTSGGTRGYEQYF. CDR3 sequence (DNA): TGTGCCAGCACCTCTGGGGGGACTAGAGGCTACGAGCAGTACTTC.

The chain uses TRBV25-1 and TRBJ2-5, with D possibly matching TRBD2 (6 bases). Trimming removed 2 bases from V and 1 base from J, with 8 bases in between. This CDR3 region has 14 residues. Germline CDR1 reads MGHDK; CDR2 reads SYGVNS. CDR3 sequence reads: CASSEAGSQETQYF. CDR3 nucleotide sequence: TGTGCCAGCAGTGAAGCGGGAAGCCAAGAGACCCAGTACTTC.

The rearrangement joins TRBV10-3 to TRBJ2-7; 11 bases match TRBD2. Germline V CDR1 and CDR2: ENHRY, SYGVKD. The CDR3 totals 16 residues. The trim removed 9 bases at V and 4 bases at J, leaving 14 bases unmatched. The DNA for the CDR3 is TGTGCCATTCGGACTAGCGGGCAATATCACCTTTACGAGCAGTACTTC. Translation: CAIRTSGQYHLYEQYF.

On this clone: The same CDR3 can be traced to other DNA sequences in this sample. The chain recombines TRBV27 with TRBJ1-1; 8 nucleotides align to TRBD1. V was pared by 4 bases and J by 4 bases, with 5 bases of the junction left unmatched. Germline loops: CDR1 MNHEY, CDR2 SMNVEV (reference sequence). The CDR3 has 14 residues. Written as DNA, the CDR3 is TGTGCCAGCAGTTATGGACAGGGTGGCACTGAAGCTTTCTTT. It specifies CASSYGQGGTEAFF.

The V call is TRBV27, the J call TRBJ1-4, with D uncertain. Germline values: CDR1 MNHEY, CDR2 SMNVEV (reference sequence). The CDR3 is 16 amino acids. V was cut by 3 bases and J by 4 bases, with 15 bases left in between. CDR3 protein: CASSLRGPGFNEKLFF. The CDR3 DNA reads TGTGCCAGCAGTTTGAGAGGGCCAGGCTTTAATGAAAAACTGTTTTTT.

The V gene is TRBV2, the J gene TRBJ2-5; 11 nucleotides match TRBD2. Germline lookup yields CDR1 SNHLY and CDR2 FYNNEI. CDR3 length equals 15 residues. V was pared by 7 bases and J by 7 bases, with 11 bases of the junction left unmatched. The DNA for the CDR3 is TGTGCCAGCAAGGTAGCGGGAGGGCCACGCGGGACCCAGTACTTC. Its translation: CASKVAGGPRGTQYF.

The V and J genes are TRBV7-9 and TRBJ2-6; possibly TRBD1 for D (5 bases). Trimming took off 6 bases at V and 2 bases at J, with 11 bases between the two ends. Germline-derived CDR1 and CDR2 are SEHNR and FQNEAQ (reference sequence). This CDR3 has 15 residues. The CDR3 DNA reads TGTGCCAGCAGTTTCCACAGGACTGGGGCCAACGTCCTGACTTTC. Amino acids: CASSFHRTGANVLTF.